This T cell receptor beta chain was retrieved from a study of CD8 T cells in Susac syndrome. Regarding the study as a whole: The TCR sequencing and HLA analysis in the study involved a relatively small number of individuals, as the study acknowledged.

It was negative isolation that provided the CD8+ and CD4+ T cells, whereas TEMRA cells were enriched by FACS. The CDR3 runs to 11 residues. V lost 1 base and J 8 bases, leaving 8 bases between the germline ends. CDR1 GTSNPN and CDR2 SVGIG come from the germline V gene (reference sequence). Notes on this clonotype: Its specificity is unknown.

Random hexamers were used to reverse transcribe an amount of about 0.45 to 1 ug RNA. By means of immunoSEQ multiplex PCR, TCR beta CDR3 spanning 54 Vbeta and 13 Jbeta underwent amplification. TCRdb passed the immunoSEQ multiplex PCR reads through MiXCR, listing each CDR3 protein once. The sample includes 330,000 or so distinct CDR3 sequences, 85% of them seen just once. The source of this sequence is a human donor with multiple sclerosis. The V gene is TRBV30, the J gene TRBJ1-1; D is ambiguous. What was sequenced was CD8+ T cells from PBMCs. The CDR3 sequence: CAWSGTLEAFF. The CDR3 nucleotides are TGTGCCTGGAGTGGTACACTCGAAGCTTTCTTT.